This record covers a single T cell receptor (beta chain). These data come from a study of blood T cell repertoires in COVID-19. Whole-study context: T cells, B-cell-depleted T cells, or PBMCs supplied cDNA or gDNA.

CDR1 WSHSY and CDR2 SAAADI come from the germline V gene. V lost 3 bases and J lost 8, with 13 bases in between. The CDR3 is made up of 13 amino acids. In the original processing: Scientists estimated how many nucleated cells there were by amplifying reference gene primers. Clones were read by immunoSEQ multiplex PCR, and TCRdb kept only the in-frame ones, dropping some. For V, J and clone size, that table is used; D and trimming come from the DNA. This table holds 150,000 to 250,000 clones, about 80% found once. The chain joins TRBV10-2 to TRBJ1-2; D is possibly TRBD1 (5 bases). This receptor was identified in a human donor with acute or convalescent COVID-19. The donor label of this sample is uncertain. The sequenced sample was peripheral blood. The CDR3 sequence: CASSERGGSGYTF. The CDR3 DNA sequence: TGCGCCAGCAGTGAACGTGGGGGGTCAGGCTACACCTTC.